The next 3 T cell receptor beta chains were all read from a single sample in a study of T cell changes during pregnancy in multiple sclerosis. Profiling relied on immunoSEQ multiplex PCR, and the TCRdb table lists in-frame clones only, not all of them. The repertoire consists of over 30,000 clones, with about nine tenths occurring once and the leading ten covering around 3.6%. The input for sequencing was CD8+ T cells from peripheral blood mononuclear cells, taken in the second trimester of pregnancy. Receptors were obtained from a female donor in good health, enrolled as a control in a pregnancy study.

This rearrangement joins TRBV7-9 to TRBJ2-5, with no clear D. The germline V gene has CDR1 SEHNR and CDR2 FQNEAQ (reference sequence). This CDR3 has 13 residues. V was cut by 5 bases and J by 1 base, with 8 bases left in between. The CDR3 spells CASSPRSQETQYF. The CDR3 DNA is TGTGCCAGCAGCCCTAGGAGCCAAGAGACCCAGTACTTC.

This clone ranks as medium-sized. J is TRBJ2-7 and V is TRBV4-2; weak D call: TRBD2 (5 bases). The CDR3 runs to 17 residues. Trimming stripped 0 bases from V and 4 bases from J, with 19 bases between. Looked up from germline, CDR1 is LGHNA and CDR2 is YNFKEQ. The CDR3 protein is CASSQDLASDGLYEQYF. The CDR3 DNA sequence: TGTGCCAGCAGCCAAGATCTAGCATCGGACGGCCTATACGAGCAGTACTTC.

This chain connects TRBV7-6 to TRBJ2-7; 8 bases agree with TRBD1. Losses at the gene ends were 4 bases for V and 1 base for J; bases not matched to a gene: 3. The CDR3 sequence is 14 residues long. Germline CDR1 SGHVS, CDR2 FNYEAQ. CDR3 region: CASSSQGGSYEQYF. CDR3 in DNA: TGTGCCAGCAGCTCACAGGGGGGATCCTACGAGCAGTACTTC.